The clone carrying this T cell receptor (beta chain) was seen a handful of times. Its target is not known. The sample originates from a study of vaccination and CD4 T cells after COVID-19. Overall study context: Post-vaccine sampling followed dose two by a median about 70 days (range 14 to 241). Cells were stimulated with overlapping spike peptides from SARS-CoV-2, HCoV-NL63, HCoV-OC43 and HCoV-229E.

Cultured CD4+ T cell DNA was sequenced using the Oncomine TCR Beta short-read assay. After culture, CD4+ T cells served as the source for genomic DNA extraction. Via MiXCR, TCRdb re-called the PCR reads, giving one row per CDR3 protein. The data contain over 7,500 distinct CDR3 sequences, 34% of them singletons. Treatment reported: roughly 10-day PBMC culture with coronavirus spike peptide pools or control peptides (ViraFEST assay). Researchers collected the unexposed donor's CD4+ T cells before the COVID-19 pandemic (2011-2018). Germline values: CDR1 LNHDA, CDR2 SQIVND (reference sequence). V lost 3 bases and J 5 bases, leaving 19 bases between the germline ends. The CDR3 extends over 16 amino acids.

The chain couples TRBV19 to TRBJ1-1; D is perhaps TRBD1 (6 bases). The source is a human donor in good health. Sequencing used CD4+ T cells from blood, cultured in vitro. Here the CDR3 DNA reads TGTGCCAGTAGTATCCCCTATGTGGGGGGCAGGACTGAAGCTTTCTTT. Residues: CASSIPYVGGRTEAFF.